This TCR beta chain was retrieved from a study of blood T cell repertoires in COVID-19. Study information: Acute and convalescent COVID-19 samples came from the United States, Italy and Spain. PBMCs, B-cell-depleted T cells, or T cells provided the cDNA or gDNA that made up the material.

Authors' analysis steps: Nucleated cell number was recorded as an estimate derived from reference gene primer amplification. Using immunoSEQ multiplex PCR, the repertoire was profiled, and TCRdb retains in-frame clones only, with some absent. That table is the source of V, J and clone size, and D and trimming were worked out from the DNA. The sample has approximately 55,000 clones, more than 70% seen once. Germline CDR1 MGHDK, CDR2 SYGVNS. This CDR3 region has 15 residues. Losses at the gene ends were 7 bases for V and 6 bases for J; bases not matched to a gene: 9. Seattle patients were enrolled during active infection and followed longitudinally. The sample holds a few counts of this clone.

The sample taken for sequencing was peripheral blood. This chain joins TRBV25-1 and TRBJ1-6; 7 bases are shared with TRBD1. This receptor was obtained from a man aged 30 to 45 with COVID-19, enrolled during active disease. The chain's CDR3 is CASTPGQVANSPLHF. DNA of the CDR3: TGTGCCAGCACTCCCGGACAGGTCGCTAATTCACCCCTCCACTTT.